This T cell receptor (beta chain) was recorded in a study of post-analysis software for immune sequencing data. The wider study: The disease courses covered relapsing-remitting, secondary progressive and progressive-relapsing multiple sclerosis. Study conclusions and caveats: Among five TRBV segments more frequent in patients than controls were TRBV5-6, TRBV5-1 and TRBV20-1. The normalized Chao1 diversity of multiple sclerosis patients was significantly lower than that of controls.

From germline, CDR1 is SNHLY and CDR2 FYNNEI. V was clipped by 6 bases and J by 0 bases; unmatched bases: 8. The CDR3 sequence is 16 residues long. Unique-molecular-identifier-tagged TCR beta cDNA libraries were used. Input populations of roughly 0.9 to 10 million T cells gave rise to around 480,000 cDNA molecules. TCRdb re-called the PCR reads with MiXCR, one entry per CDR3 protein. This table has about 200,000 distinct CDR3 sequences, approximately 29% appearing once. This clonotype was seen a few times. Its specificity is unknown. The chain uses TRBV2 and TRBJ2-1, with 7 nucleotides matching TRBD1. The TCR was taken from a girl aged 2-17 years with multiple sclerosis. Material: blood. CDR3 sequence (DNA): TGTGCCAGCAGCGTGGGACAGTTAAGCTCCTACAATGAGCAGTTCTTC. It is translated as CASSVGQLSSYNEQFF.